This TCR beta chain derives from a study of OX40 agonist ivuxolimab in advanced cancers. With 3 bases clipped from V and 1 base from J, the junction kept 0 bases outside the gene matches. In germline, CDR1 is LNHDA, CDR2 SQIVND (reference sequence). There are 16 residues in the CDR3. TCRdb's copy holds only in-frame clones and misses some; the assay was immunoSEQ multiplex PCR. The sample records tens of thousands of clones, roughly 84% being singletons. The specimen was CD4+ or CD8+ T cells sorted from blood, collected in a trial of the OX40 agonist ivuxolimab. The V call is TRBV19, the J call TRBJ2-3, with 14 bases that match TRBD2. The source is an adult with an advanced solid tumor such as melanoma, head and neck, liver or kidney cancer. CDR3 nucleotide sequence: TGTGCCAGTAGTATGGGACTAGCGGGGGGCACAGATACGCAGTATTTT. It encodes CASSMGLAGGTDTQYF.